What follows is one T cell receptor (beta chain) and its context. Its antigen is still unknown. These data belong to a study of blood T cells in healthy people across ages. General study findings and limits: Age advanced and TCR beta diversity per million T cells fell, roughly linearly.

The CDR3 is 13 amino acids. CDR1 is SGHRS and CDR2 is YFSETQ in the germline V gene. V was pared by 7 bases and J by 2 bases, with 13 bases between. The second PCR ran about 6 to 11 cycles with a sample-barcoded 5' primer and J-beta primers. TCRdb itself ran the 5' RACE reads through MiXCR, one entry per CDR3 protein. The table shows about 580,000 distinct CDR3 sequences, with 40% to 50% occurring only once. The chain carries TRBV5-1 and TRBJ2-7; weak D call: TRBD1 (6 bases). Material: blood. The sequence was obtained from an elderly man in good health. This CDR3 is CASRRDKAYEQYF. For the CDR3, the DNA is TGCGCCAGCCGACGGGACAAAGCCTACGAGCAGTACTTC.